Below are 24 T cell receptor beta chains sequenced from a single sample in a study of circulating tumor DNA in untreated peripheral T-cell lymphoma. Using immunoSEQ multiplex PCR, the repertoire was profiled, and TCRdb retains in-frame clones only, with some absent. The sample lists about 10,000 clones, roughly 80% occurring once. The material sequenced was tumor tissue. Receptors were obtained from a human donor with peripheral T-cell lymphoma.

V gene TRBV6-8 combines with J gene TRBJ2-1; TRBD2 agrees at 10 bases. CDR1 is MNHGY, CDR2 SAAAGT, per germline. This CDR3 has 15 residues. The J segment lost 4 bases and the V segment lost 10 bases, leaving 10 bases of the junction unmatched. CDR3 DNA sequence: TGTGCCATCACTTTAGCGGGGGGTCCTTACAATGAGCAGTTCTTC. Its protein product is CAITLAGGPYNEQFF.

J is TRBJ1-6 and V is TRBV19; no clear D. This CDR3 comprises 14 residues. Germline lookup yields CDR1 LNHDA and CDR2 SQIVND (reference sequence). The V gene lost 6 bases and the J gene lost 5 bases, with 11 bases spanning the gap. Written as DNA, the CDR3 is TGTGCCAGTAGACCTATCGGGAATAATTCACCCCTCCACTTT. Residues: CASRPIGNNSPLHF.

By sample fraction, this clone is medium-sized. The genes are TRBV11-3 and TRBJ1-5; possibly TRBD1 for D (5 bases). The germline V gene encodes CDR1 SGHNT and CDR2 YENEEA. Trimming removed 5 bases from V and 1 base from J, with 15 bases in between. The CDR3 covers 16 residues. Here the CDR3 DNA reads TGTGCCAGCAGCGAAGGTAGGGGTTGGAGCAATCAGCCCCAGCATTTT. As protein: CASSEGRGWSNQPQHF. Full variable domain (outside the CDR3, taken from reference TRBV11-3 and TRBJ1-5): EAGVVQSPRYKIIEKKQPVAFWCNPISGHNTLYWYLQNLGQGPELLIRYENEEAVDDSQLPKDRFSAERLKGVDSTLKIQPAELGDSAVYLCASSEGRGWSNQPQHFGDGTRLSIL.

The chain has TRBV30 and TRBJ1-6; D may be TRBD1 (5 bases). Trimming removed 3 bases at V and 5 bases at J, with 8 bases between. The CDR3 covers 13 residues. The germline gives CDR1 GTSNPN, CDR2 SVGIG (reference sequence). For the CDR3, the DNA is TGTGCCTGGAGGGGGGACGATAATTCACCCCTCCACTTT. Translated, it gives CAWRGDDNSPLHF.

The chain recombines TRBV4-1 with TRBJ2-1; 7 bases match TRBD2. From germline, CDR1 is MGHRA and CDR2 YSYEKL. With 0 bases clipped from V and 2 bases from J, the junction kept 4 bases outside the gene matches. The CDR3 spans 16 residues. CDR3 amino acids: CASSQEQAGAYNEQFF. The CDR3 DNA reads as TGCGCCAGCAGCCAAGAGCAGGCGGGGGCCTACAATGAGCAGTTCTTC.

This clone was recorded only once. The chain couples TRBV28 to TRBJ2-6; D not certain. CDR3 size: 16 residues. The germline CDR1 and CDR2 sequences are MDHEN and SYDVKM. Trimming left V 8 bases short and J 1 base short, with 15 bases between. The CDR3 spells CASFSKYRSGANVLTF. CDR3 DNA: TGTGCCAGCTTTAGCAAGTACCGATCTGGGGCCAACGTCCTGACTTTC.

In its sample, this clone was seen once. The chain uses TRBV29-1 and TRBJ1-4, with 9 bases matching TRBD1. Looked up from germline, CDR1 is SQVTM and CDR2 is ANQGSEA. The CDR3 is 13 amino acids. J lost 7 bases, V lost 6 bases, and 6 bases had no gene match. In nucleotides, the CDR3 is TGCAGCGTACCCGGGACAGGGAGTGAAAAACTGTTTTTT. Its protein is CSVPGTGSEKLFF. The full variable domain, its missing parts supplied by reference TRBV29-1 and TRBJ1-4, is SAVISQKPSRDICQRGTSLTIQCQVDSQVTMMFWYRQQPGQSLTLIATANQGSEATYESGFVIDKFPISRPNLTFSTLTVSNMSPEDSSIYLCSVPGTGSEKLFFGSGTQLSVL.

The genes are TRBV23-1 and TRBJ1-4, with D tentatively TRBD1 (5 bases). TRBV23-1 is an open reading frame, and its role is uncertain. Trimming took off 6 bases at V and 5 bases at J, with 10 bases between the two ends. CDR3 length: 13 residues. Here the CDR3 DNA reads TGCGCCAGCAGGCAGGGCCCGAATGAAAAACTGTTTTTT. Translating gives CASRQGPNEKLFF.

The chain uses TRBV5-1 and TRBJ1-1, with 8 bases fitting TRBD1. Germline V CDR1 and CDR2: SGHRS, YFSETQ. The CDR3 is 16 residues long. V lost 4 bases, J lost 5 bases, and 13 bases stayed unmatched. DNA of the CDR3: TGCGCCAGCAGCACCGGACAGGGAGGGGATTGGACTGAAGCTTTCTTT. Protein sequence: CASSTGQGGDWTEAFF.

The chain has TRBV10-3 and TRBJ2-1; tentative D call: TRBD1 (5 bases). The CDR3 runs 13 residues. V gave up 7 bases and J gave up 8 bases, with 15 bases separating them. The germline gives CDR1 ENHRY, CDR2 SYGVKD. The CDR3 DNA follows: TGTGCCATCAAGACAGCTAACCTCCATGAGCAGTTCTTC. Translated, it gives CAIKTANLHEQFF.

This sequence joins TRBV30 and TRBJ1-4; the D gene is possibly TRBD1 (6 bases). Trimming took off 0 bases at V and 8 bases at J, with 16 bases between the two ends. Germline CDR1 and CDR2: GTSNPN and SVGIG (reference sequence). CDR3 length: 15 amino acids. CDR3 DNA sequence: TGTGCCTGGAGTGTACTTGGGGGCTCGGGCGAAAAACTGTTTTTT. Translating it yields CAWSVLGGSGEKLFF.

The CDR3 reads CAWSLRLDTEAFF. The CDR3 DNA is TGTGCCTGGAGTCTCCGTCTGGACACTGAAGCTTTCTTT. The chain has TRBV30 and TRBJ1-1; D is unresolved. Germline loops: CDR1 GTSNPN, CDR2 SVGIG (reference sequence). Trimming cost V 2 bases and J 3 bases, with 10 bases left between them. The CDR3 consists of 13 residues.

The V call is TRBV28, the J call TRBJ1-2, with no clear D. The V end lost 3 bases, the J end lost 6 bases, and 17 bases lay between the germline ends. The V gene's germline CDR1 is MDHEN and CDR2 SYDVKM. This CDR3 spans 15 amino acids. CDR3 DNA sequence: TGTGCCAGCAGTTTGTGGTTAGACGCTAGGGATGGCTACACCTTC. The encoded protein is CASSLWLDARDGYTF.

The J gene is TRBJ1-4, the V gene TRBV5-1; the D is unclear. V was clipped by 0 bases and J by 4 bases, with 10 bases between them. The CDR3 runs to 15 residues. Germline values: CDR1 SGHRS, CDR2 YFSETQ. CDR3 amino acids: CASSLGGGLNEKLFF. Written as DNA, the CDR3 is TGCGCCAGCAGCTTGGGGGGAGGCCTTAATGAAAAACTGTTTTTT.

Comments on this clone: This CDR3 is also generated by other DNA sequences in the sample. The J gene is TRBJ1-5, the V gene TRBV19; D remains unclear. Germline V gene data show CDR1 as LNHDA and CDR2 as SQIVND (reference sequence). The CDR3 runs 12 residues. The V gene lost 8 bases and the J gene lost 0 bases, with 5 bases spanning the gap. Written as DNA, the CDR3 is TGTGCCAGTCGGTCTAGCAATCAGCCCCAGCATTTT. Translating gives CASRSSNQPQHF.

The chain joins TRBV11-3 to TRBJ2-7; D is uncertain. V dropped 5 bases and J dropped 5 bases, with 22 bases sitting between them. The CDR3 extends over 16 amino acids. From germline, CDR1 is SGHNT and CDR2 YENEEA. CDR3 DNA sequence: TGTGCCAGCAGCGAAGGGTGGGTAGGGCCTTCGCACGAGCAGTACTTC. Translating gives CASSEGWVGPSHEQYF.

The gene calls are TRBV19 and TRBJ2-2; 7 positions agree with TRBD1. Trimming at V came to 0 bases and at J to 5 bases, leaving 6 bases not matched to a gene. This CDR3 is built from 16 residues. The germline V gene has CDR1 LNHDA and CDR2 SQIVND (reference sequence). The CDR3 DNA reads TGTGCCAGTAGTATAGATCAGGGGGAAGGAACCGGGGAGCTGTTTTTT. Protein sequence: CASSIDQGEGTGELFF. The full variable domain, with the rest looked up from reference TRBV19 and TRBJ2-2, is DGGITQSPKYLFRKEGQNVTLSCEQNLNHDAMYWYRQDPGQGLRLIYYSQIVNDFQKGDIAEGYSVSREKKESFPLTVTSAQKNPTAFYLCASSIDQGEGTGELFFGEGSRLTVL.

The chain employs TRBV7-2 and TRBJ1-1; a possible D gene is TRBD1 (5 bases). Germline V gene data show CDR1 as SGHTA and CDR2 as FQGNSA. The V and J ends lost 8 bases and 3 bases respectively, with 13 bases between them. The CDR3 contains 13 residues. The CDR3 coding sequence is TGTGCCAGCGGGGCTGCTATGGACACTGAAGCTTTCTTT. It specifies CASGAAMDTEAFF.

V gene TRBV15 combines with J gene TRBJ2-7; 7 bases match TRBD1. The CDR3 sequence is 14 residues long. In germline, CDR1 is LNHNV, CDR2 YYDKDF (reference sequence). V trimming: 5 bases; J trimming: 0 bases; junction bases outside the gene matches: 4. CDR3: CATSPGQPSYEQYF. The DNA for the CDR3 is TGTGCCACCAGCCCGGGACAGCCCTCCTACGAGCAGTACTTC.

V usage is TRBV11-3 and J usage is TRBJ2-5; D unresolved. The CDR3 is 14 residues long. V lost 5 bases and J 5 bases, leaving 15 bases between the germline ends. Germline V gene data show CDR1 as SGHNT and CDR2 as YENEEA. DNA for the CDR3: TGTGCCAGCAGCCCTACTGTGGGTGCGGAGACCCAGTACTTC. It codes for CASSPTVGAETQYF.

Written as DNA, the CDR3 is TGTGCCAGCAGTTACGTGACGGGCCGCGGCTACACCTTC. Protein sequence: CASSYVTGRGYTF. This chain connects TRBV6-8 to TRBJ1-2; no definite D call. CDR3 size: 13 residues. The V end lost 2 bases, the J end lost 8 bases, and 12 bases lay between the germline ends. Germline CDR1 MNHGY, CDR2 SAAAGT.

The chain carries TRBV10-3 and TRBJ2-5, with TRBD1 identical over 7 bases. Germline values: CDR1 ENHRY, CDR2 SYGVKD. The CDR3 spans 15 residues. Unmatched junction bases numbered 6, after V lost 2 bases and J lost 3 bases. The CDR3 region has the DNA TGTGCCATCAGTGAGCCGGGACAGACCAAAGAGACCCAGTACTTC. As protein: CAISEPGQTKETQYF.

The chain joins TRBV28 to TRBJ2-7; D is undetermined. CDR3 length: 12 amino acids. Germline-derived CDR1 and CDR2 are MDHEN and SYDVKM. The V and J ends lost 4 bases and 1 base respectively, with 5 bases between them. The CDR3 nucleotides read TGTGCCAGCAGTTGGGGATCCTACGAGCAGTACTTC. Translating gives CASSWGSYEQYF.

The chain couples TRBV6-8 to TRBJ2-1, with 9 nucleotides matching TRBD2. The ends lost 5 bases at V and 7 bases at J; junction bases unmatched: 3. There are 13 residues in the CDR3. Germline V lookup: CDR1 MNHGY, CDR2 SAAAGT. The CDR3 DNA reads as TGTGCCAGCAGTCCGGCGGGAGGGAATGAGCAGTTCTTC. Translating gives CASSPAGGNEQFF.